This TCR beta chain was recorded in a study of T cells in Graves' hyperthyroidism and ophthalmopathy. This clonotype was observed many times. What it binds is unknown. Study findings and constraints: A model built on 13 V-J features separated ophthalmopathy from stable hyperthyroidism.

V was pared by 5 bases and J by 3 bases, with 14 bases between. The CDR3 is 14 residues long. Germline loops: CDR1 MDHEN, CDR2 SYDVKM. The hyperthyroidism was newly diagnosed and had lasted under 2 months; the patients were aged 18 to 65. Any patient presenting with uncontrolled infection, other autoimmune disease, pregnancy or lactation was left out. Diagnosis rested on symptoms, serum thyroxine and TRAb, thyroid ultrasound, and orbital computed tomography. From RNA transcripts, TCR beta CDR3 regions were amplified. Using the HTBI primer set, a first-round RT-PCR was run on the TCR CDR3. TCRdb reprocessed the multiplex PCR reads with MiXCR, giving one entry per CDR3 protein. The sample lists 80,000 to 100,000 distinct CDR3 sequences, about 40% occurring once.

This receptor was identified in a woman aged 25-40 years with Graves' hyperthyroidism. The chain combines TRBV28 with TRBJ2-7, with no clear D. The sequenced sample consisted of peripheral blood or thyroid tissue (not recorded which). CDR3 nucleotide sequence: TGTGCCAGCAGTCCCATTCAGGAAGGCTACGAGCAGTACTTC. As protein: CASSPIQEGYEQYF. The full variable domain, its missing parts supplied by reference TRBV28 and TRBJ2-7, is DVKVTQSSRYLVKRTGEKVFLECVQDMDHENMFWYRQDPGLGLRLIYFSYDVKMKEKGDIPEGYSVSREKKERFSLILESASTNQTSMYLCASSPIQEGYEQYFGPGTRLTVT.